This entry features one T cell receptor (beta chain) sequence. Its antigen remains unidentified. Base qualities are not recorded, but no much larger clone differs from it by a single base. One collaborating source in Seattle enrolled patients during active infection and followed them longitudinally through the course of disease. Whole blood was collected in K2EDTA tubes by collaborating institutions according to the institutions' own protocols. For TCRbeta analysis, collaborators shipped samples as frozen whole blood, isolated PBMCs, or DNA extracted from either of those sample types. TCRbeta CDR3 regions were amplified from genomic DNA by means of the immunoSEQ Assay, a bias-controlled multiplex PCR. Processing in the source paper ran as follows. Nucleated cell counts per sample were estimated from amplification of reference gene primers within the assay. To quantify the absolute abundance of each unique TCRbeta CDR3 rearrangement, sequence reads were collapsed and filtered. For each sample, productive Simpson clonality was calculated as the square root of Simpson's diversity index over productive rearrangements. The table comes from immuneACCESS by way of TCRdb, which keeps in-frame sequences with V and J called. Part of the clones is missing from these tables; in studies checked, under half for an unresolved V gene and the rest for unknown reasons. The V and J calls and clone size are taken from that table; D and trimming were inferred from the DNA. The sample profile shows roughly 41,000 clones; about 76% of them were found once. The leading ten clones occupy roughly 10% of the sample.

The germline V gene encodes CDR1 LNHDA and CDR2 SQIVND (reference sequence). The CDR3 has 12 amino acids, counting the end cysteine and phenylalanine. The CDR3 DNA has 36 bases and is translated from base 1. The junction carries 7 bases between V and J, which are trimmed by 10 bases and 0 bases respectively. This sample was included in a study of blood T cell repertoires in COVID-19 (TCRdb year 2020). A note on the overall study: Collaborator samples came from the United States, Italy and Spain and covered acute and convalescent phases of COVID-19. The prospective study material was composed of cDNA or gDNA derived from T cells, B-cell-depleted T cells, or PBMCs. Deeply sampled blood TCRbeta repertoires from subjects exposed to, actively infected with, or recovered from COVID-19 were included in the dataset. The repertoires were released in a freely available public database meant as a resource for research on the immune response to SARS-CoV-2. The samples were drawn from the first 160 participants of the ongoing ImmuneRACE study and from over 950 subjects provided by 6 global collaborators. A de-identified subject ID, COVID-19 status, age in years and sex were almost always included in the sample metadata. Where available, HLA class I and class II types were obtained from metadata supplied by the sample provider rather than from assay-based typing. Study-wide findings and limitations: The quantity of clinical and demographic metadata differed by source and by participant and was supplied without curation.

The TCR comes from a man aged 65 to 85 with COVID-19, enrolled during active disease. Sequencing was carried out using peripheral blood. This receptor chain uses TRBV19 and TRBJ1-5; there is no confident call for the D gene. The CDR3 is CATRASNQPQHF. The nucleotide sequence is given as TGTGCCACTCGAGCTAGCAATCAGCCCCAGCATTTT.